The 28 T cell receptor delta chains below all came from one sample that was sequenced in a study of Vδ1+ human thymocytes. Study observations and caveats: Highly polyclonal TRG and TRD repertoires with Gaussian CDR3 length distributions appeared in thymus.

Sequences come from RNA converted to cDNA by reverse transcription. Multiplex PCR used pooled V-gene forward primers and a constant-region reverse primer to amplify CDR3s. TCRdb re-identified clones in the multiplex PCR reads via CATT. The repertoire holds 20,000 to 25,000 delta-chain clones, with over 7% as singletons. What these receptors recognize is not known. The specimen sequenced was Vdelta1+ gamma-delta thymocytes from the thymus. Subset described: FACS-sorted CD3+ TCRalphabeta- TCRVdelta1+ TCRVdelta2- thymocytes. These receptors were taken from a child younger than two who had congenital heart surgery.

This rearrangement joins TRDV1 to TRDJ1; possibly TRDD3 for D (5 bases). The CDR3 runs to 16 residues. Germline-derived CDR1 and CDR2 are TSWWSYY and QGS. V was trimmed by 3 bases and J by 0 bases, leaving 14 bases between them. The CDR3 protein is CALGDGRGRYTDKLIF. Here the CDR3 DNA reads TGTGCTCTTGGGGATGGACGGGGGCGGTACACCGATAAACTCATCTTT.

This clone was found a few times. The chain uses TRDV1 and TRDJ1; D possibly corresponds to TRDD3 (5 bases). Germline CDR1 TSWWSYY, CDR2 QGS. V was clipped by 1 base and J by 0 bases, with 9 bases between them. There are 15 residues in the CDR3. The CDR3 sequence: CALGEHGGHTDKLIF. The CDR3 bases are TGTGCTCTTGGGGAACACGGGGGCCACACCGATAAACTCATCTTT.

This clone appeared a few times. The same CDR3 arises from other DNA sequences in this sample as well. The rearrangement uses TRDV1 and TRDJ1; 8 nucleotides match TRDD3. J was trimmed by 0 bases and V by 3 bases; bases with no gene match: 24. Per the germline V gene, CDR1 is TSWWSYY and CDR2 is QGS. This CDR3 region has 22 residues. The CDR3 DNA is TGTGCTCTTGGGGATTCTACGGGGGTGGACTTACTGGGGGTTAATTACACCGATAAACTCATCTTT. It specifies CALGDSTGVDLLGVNYTDKLIF.

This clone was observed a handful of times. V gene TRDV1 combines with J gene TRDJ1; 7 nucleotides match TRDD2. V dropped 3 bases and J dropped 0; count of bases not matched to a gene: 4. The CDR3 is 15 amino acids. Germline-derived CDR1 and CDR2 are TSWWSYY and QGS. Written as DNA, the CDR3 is TGTGCTCTTGGGGAGACCTTCCTCTACACCGATAAACTCATCTTT. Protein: CALGETFLYTDKLIF.

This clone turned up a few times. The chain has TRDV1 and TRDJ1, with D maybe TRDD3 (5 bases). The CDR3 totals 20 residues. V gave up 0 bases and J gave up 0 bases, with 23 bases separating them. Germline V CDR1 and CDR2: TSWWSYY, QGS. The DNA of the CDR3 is TGTGCTCTTGGGGAACTAGTATGGTCTGGGAAGGGGAGATACACCGATAAACTCATCTTT. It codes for CALGELVWSGKGRYTDKLIF.

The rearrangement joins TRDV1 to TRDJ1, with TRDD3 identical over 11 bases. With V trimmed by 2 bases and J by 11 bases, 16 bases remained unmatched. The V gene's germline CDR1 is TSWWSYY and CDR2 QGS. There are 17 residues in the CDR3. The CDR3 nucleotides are TGTGCTCTTGGGGAAACACCTCTTGGGGGATACGCGGTGGAGCTCATCTTT. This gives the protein CALGETPLGGYAVELIF.

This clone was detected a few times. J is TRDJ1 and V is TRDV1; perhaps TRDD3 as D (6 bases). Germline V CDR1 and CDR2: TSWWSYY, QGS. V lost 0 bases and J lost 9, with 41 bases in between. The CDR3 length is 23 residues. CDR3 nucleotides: TGTGCTCTTGGGGAACTAGGAGGACTCGTTTCCCGTTCCCTGTGGGGGGTCCCTGCTCAACTCATCTTT. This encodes CALGELGGLVSRSLWGVPAQLIF.

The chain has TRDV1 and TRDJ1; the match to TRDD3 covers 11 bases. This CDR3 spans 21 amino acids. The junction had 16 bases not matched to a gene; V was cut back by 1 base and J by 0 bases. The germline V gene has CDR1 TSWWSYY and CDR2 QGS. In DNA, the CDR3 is TGTGCTCTTGGGGAACCACAAGTCTGGGGGATACAGCGTCCGTACACCGATAAACTCATCTTT. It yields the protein CALGEPQVWGIQRPYTDKLIF.

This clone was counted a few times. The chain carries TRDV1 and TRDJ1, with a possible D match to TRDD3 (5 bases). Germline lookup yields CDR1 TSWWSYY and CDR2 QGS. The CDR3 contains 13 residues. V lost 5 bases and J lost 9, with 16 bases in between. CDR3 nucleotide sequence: TGTGCTCTTGGGACTCCCCCGACGGGGGAACTCATCTTT. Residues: CALGTPPTGELIF.

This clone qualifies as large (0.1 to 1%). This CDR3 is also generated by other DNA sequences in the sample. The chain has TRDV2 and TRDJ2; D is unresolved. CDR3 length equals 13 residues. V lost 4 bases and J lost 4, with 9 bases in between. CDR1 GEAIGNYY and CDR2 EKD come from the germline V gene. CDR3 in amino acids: CACDESSTAQLFF. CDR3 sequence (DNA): TGTGCCTGTGATGAGAGTTCGACAGCACAACTCTTCTTT.

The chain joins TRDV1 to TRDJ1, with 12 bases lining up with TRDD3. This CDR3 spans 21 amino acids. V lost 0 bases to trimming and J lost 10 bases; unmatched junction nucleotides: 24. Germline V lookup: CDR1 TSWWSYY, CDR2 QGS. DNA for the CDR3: TGTGCTCTTGGGGAACTCGGGCAACCCTCGTACTGGGGGATACTGCGAGGGGGACTCATCTTT. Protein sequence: CALGELGQPSYWGILRGGLIF.

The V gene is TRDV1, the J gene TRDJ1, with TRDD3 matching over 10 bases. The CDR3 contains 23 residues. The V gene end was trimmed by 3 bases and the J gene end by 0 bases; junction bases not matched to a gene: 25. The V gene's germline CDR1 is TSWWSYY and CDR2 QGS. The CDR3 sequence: CALGDENRWGILRECGYTDKLIF. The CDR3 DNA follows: TGTGCTCTTGGGGACGAAAACAGGTGGGGGATACTCCGGGAGTGTGGGTACACCGATAAACTCATCTTT.

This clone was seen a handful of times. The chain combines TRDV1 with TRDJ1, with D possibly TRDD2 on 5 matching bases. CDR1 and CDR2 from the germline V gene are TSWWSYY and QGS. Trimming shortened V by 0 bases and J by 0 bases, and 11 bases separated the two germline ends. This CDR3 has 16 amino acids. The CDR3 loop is CALGELLLRDTDKLIF. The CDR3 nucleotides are TGTGCTCTTGGGGAACTCCTCCTAAGGGACACCGATAAACTCATCTTT.

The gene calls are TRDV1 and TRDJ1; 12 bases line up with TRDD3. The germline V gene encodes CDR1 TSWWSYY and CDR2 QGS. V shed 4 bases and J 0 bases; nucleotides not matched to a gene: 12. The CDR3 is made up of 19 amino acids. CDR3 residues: CALGAFLYWGILYTDKLIF. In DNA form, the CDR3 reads TGTGCTCTTGGGGCCTTTTTGTACTGGGGGATACTTTACACCGATAAACTCATCTTT.

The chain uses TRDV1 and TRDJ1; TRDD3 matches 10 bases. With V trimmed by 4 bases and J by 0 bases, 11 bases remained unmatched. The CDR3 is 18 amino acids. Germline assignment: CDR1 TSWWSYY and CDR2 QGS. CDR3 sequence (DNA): TGTGCTCTTGGGGTTCCTCTGGGGGATATGGGGTACACCGATAAACTCATCTTT. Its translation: CALGVPLGDMGYTDKLIF.

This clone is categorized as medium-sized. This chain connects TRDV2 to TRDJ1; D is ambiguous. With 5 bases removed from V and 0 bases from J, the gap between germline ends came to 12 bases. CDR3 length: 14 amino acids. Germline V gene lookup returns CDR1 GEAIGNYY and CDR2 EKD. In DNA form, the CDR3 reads TGTGCCTGTGCCCCAAAAGAATACACCGATAAACTCATCTTT. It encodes CACAPKEYTDKLIF.

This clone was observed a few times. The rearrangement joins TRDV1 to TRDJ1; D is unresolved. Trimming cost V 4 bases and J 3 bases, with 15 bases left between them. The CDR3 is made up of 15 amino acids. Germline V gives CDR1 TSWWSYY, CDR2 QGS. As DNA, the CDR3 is TGTGCTCTTGGGGTCCTCCCCAGCGGGTCCGATAAACTCATCTTT. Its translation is CALGVLPSGSDKLIF.

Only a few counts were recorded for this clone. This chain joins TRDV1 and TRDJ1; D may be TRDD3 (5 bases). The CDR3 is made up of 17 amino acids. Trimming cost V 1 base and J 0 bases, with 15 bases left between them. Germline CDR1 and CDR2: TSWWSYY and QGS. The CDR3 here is CALGEPTGTLYTDKLIF. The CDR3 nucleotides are TGTGCTCTTGGGGAACCTACGGGGACTTTATACACCGATAAACTCATCTTT.

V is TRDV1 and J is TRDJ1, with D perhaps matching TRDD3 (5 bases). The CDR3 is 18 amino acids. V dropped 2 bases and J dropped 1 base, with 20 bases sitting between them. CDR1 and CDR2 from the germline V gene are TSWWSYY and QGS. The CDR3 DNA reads TGTGCTCTTGGGGAATCCCACAGGGTGGGGAGACCCACCGATAAACTCATCTTT. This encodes CALGESHRVGRPTDKLIF.

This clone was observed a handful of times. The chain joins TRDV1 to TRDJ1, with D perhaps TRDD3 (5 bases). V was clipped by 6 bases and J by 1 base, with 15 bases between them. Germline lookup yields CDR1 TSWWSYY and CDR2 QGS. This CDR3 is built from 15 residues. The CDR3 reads CALGKGSCFTDKLIF. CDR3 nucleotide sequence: TGTGCTCTTGGTAAGGGATCCTGTTTCACCGATAAACTCATCTTT.

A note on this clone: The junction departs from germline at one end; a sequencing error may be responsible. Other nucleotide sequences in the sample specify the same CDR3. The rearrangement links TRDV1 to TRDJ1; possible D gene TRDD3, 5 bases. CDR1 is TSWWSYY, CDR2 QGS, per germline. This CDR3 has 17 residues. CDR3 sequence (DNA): TGTGCCCTTGGGGAACCCGGATTTCAACTGTACACCGATAAACTCATCTTT. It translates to CALGEPGFQLYTDKLIF.

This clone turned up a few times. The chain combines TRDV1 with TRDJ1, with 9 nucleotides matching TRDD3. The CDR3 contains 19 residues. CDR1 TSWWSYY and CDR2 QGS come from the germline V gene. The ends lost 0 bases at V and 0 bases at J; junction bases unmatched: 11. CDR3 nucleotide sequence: TGTGCTCTTGGGGAACTGACCTCGTACTGGGGGAGATACACCGATAAACTCATCTTT. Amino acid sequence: CALGELTSYWGRYTDKLIF.

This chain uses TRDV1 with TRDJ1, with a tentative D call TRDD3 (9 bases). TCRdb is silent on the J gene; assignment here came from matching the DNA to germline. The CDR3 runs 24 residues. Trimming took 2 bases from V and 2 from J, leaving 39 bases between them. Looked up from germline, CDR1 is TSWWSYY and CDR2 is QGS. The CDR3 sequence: CALGELKWTSYSWGYVFPTDKLIF. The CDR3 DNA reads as TGTGCTCTTGGGGAATTAAAATGGACTTCCTACAGTTGGGGATACGTCTTTCCTACCGATAAACTCATCTTT.

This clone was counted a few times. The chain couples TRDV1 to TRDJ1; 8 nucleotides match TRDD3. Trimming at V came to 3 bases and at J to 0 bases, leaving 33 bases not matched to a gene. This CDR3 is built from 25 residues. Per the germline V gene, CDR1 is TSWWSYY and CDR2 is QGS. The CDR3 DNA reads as TGTGCTCTTGGGGACACAGCGACGGTTCCCCTCGTACTGGGGGCGCTGGACTCGAACACCGATAAACTCATCTTT. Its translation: CALGDTATVPLVLGALDSNTDKLIF.

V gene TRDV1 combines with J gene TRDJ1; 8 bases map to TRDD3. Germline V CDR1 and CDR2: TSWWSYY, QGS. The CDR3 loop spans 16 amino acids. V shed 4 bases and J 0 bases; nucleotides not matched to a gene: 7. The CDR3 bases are TGTGCTCTTGGGGTTCCAGGTGGGGGATACACCGATAAACTCATCTTT. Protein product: CALGVPGGGYTDKLIF.

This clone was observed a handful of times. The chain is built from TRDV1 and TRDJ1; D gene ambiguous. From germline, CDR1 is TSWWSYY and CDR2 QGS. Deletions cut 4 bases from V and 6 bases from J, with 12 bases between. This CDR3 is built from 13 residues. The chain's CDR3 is CALGVRRDHKLIF. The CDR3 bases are TGTGCTCTTGGGGTCCGTAGGGACCATAAACTCATCTTT.

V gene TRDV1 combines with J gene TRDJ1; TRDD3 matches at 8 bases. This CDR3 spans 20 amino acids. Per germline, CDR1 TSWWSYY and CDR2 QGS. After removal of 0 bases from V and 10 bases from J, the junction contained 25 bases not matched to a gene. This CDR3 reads CALGELGRYWGARRLRGLIF. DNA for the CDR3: TGTGCTCTTGGGGAACTGGGCCGATACTGGGGGGCAAGAAGGCTAAGGGGACTCATCTTT.

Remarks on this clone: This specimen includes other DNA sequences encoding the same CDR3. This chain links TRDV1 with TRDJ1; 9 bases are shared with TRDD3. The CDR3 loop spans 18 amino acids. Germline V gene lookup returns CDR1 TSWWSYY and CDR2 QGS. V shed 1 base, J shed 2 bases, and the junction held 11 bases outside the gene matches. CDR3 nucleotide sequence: TGTGCTCTTGGGGAACGGTCCCTGGGGGATCCCGAGACCGATAAACTCATCTTT. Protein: CALGERSLGDPETDKLIF.